This TCR beta chain was obtained from a study of spatial heterogeneity in lung cancer. Study in general: Unique TCR and UMI combinations averaged more than ten appearances each in raw reads.

As to time point: sample taken at primary tumor resection. No cells were sorted before sequencing. The whole RNA sequenced was extracted from tumor, nontumor lung or frozen PBMC. This clonotype was picked up a small number of times. The antigen remains undetermined. A much larger clone lies one base from this, so it may be a read error. Broader study findings: Follow-up blood showed ubiquitous expanded tumor TCRs less than blood at resection did.

The CDR3 length is 11 residues. Looked up from germline, CDR1 is SGHDT and CDR2 is YYEEEE. V lost 4 bases, J lost 4 bases, and 6 bases lay in between. TCRdb reprocessed the 5' RACE reads with MiXCR, giving one entry per CDR3 protein. The table has 60,000 to 75,000 distinct CDR3 sequences, under 7.5% seen once. The specimen was PBMCs, collected at surgery. The receptor's source is a female donor with early-stage non-small cell lung cancer. V usage is TRBV5-6 and J usage is TRBJ2-7, with unresolved D. The CDR3 coding sequence is TGTGCCAGCAGCCTGAATTACGAGCAGTACTTC. It is translated as CASSLNYEQYF. Full variable domain (rest looked up from reference TRBV5-6 and TRBJ2-7): DAGVTQSPTHLIKTRGQQVTLRCSPKSGHDTVSWYQQALGQGPQFIFQYYEEEERQRGNFPDRFSGHQFPNYSSELNVNALLLGDSALYLCASSLNYEQYFGPGTRLTVT.